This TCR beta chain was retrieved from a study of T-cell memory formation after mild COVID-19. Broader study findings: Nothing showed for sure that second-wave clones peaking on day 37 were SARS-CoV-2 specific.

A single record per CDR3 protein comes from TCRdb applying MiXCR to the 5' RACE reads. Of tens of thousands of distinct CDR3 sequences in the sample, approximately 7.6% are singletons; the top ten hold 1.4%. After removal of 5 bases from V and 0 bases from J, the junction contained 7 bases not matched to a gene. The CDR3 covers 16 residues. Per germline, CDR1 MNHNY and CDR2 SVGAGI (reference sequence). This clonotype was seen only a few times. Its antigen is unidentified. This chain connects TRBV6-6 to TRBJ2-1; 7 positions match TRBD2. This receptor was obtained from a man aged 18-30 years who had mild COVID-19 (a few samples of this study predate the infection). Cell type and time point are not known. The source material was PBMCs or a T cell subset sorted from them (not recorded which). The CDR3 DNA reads TGTGCCAGCAGTGGGCTAGCGGCTAGCTCCTACAATGAGCAGTTCTTC. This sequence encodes CASSGLAASSYNEQFF.